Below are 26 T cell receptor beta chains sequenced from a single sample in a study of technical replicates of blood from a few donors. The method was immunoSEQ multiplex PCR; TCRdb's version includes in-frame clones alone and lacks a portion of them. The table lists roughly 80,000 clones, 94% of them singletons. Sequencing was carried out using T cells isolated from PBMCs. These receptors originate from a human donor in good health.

The CDR3 here is CASSQVEGGFGYTF. The DNA for the CDR3 is TGTGCCAGCAGCCAAGTGGAAGGAGGGTTTGGCTACACCTTC. V gene TRBV14 combines with J gene TRBJ1-2; D gene ambiguous. The CDR3 is 14 residues long. Germline CDR1 reads SGHDN; CDR2 reads FVKESK. Trimming shortened V by 1 base and J by 7 bases, and 13 bases separated the two germline ends.

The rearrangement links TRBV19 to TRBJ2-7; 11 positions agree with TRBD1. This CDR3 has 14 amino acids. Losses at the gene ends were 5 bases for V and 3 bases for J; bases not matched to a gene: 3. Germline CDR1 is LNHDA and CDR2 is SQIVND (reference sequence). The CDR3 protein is CASSAGTGGYEQYF. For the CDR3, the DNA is TGTGCCAGTAGTGCCGGGACAGGGGGCTACGAGCAGTACTTC.

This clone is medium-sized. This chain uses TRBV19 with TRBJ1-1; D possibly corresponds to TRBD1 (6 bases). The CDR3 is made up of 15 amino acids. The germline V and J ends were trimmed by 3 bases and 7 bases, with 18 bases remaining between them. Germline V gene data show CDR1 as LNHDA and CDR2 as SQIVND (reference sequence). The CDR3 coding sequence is TGTGCCAGTAGTATTCGTAAGGCAGGGGATGGTGAAGCTTTCTTT. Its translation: CASSIRKAGDGEAFF.

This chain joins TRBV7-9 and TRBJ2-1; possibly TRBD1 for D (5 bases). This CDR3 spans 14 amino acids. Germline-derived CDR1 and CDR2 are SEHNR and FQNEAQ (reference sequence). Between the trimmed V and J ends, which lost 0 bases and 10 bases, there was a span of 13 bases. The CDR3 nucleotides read TGTGCCAGCAGCTTAGCGACAGTCCCAGGCGAGCAGTTCTTC. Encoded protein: CASSLATVPGEQFF.

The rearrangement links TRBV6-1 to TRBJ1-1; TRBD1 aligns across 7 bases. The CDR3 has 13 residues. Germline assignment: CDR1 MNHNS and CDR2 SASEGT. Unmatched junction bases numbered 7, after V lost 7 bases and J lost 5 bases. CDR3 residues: CASKFPGGTEAFF. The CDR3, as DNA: TGTGCCAGCAAATTTCCAGGGGGGACTGAAGCTTTCTTT.

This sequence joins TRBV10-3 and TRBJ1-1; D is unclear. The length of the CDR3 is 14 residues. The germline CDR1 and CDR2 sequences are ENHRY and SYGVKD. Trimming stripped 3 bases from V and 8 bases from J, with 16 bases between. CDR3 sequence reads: CAISDFGGGSEAFF. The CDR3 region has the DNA TGTGCCATCAGTGACTTCGGCGGAGGGTCAGAAGCTTTCTTT.

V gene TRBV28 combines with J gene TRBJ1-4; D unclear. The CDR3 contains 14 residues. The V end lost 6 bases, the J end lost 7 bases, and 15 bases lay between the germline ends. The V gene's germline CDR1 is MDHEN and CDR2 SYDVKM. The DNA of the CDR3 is TGTGCCAGCAGCCCTACGGAGGCCGCTGAAAAACTGTTTTTT. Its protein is CASSPTEAAEKLFF.

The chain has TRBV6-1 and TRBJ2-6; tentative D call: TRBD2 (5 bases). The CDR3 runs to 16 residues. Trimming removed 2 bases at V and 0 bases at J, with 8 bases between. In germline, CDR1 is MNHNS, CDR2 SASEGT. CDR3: CASSELAVSGANVLTF. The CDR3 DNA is TGTGCCAGCAGTGAACTAGCCGTCTCTGGGGCCAACGTCCTGACTTTC.

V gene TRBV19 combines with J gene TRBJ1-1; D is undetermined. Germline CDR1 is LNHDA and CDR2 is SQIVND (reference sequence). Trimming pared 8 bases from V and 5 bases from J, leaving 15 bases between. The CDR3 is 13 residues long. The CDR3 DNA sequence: TGTGCCAGTCGCCCTCAGGTAGGAACTGAAGCTTTCTTT. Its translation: CASRPQVGTEAFF.

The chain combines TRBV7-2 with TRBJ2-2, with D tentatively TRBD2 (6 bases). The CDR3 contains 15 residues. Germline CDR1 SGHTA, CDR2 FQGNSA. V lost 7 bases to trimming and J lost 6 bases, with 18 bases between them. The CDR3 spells CASNRRWTGAGELFF. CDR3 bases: TGTGCCAGCAACCGACGGTGGACGGGAGCCGGGGAGCTGTTTTTT.

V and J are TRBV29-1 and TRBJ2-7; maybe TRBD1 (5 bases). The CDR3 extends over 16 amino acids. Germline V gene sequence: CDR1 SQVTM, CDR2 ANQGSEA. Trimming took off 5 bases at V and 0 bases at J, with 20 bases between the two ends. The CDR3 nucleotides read TGCAGCGTTAAAGGATCCAGGGCACACAACTCCTACGAGCAGTACTTC. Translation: CSVKGSRAHNSYEQYF.

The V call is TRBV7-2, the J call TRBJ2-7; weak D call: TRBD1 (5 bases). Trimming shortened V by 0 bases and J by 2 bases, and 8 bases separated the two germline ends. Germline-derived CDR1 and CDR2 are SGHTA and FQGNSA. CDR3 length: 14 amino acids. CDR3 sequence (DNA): TGTGCCAGCAGCTTAGCGGGGCGACCCTACGAGCAGTACTTC. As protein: CASSLAGRPYEQYF. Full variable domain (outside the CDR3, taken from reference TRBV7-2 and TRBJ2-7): GAGVSQSPSNKVTEKGKDVELRCDPISGHTALYWYRQSLGQGLEFLIYFQGNSAPDKSGLPSDRFSAERTGGSVSTLTIQRTQQEDSAVYLCASSLAGRPYEQYFGPGTRLTVT.

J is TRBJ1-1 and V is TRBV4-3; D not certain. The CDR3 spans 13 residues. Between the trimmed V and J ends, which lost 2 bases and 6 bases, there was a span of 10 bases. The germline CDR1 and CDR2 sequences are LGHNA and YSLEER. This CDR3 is CASSQIDGSEAFF. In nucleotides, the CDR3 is TGCGCCAGCAGCCAAATTGACGGGTCTGAAGCTTTCTTT.

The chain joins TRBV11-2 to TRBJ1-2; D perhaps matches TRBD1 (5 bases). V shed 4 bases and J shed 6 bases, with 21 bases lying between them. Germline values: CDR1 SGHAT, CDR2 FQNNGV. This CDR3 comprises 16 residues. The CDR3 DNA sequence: TGTGCCAGCAGCTCTTTTTTCAAACAGGCTGTTGATGGCTACACCTTC. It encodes CASSSFFKQAVDGYTF.

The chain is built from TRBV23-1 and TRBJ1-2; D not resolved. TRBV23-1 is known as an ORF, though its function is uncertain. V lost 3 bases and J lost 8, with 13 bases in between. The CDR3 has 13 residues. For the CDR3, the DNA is TGCGCCAGCAGTCATCGGTCAGGAAAAGGCTACACCTTC. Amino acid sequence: CASSHRSGKGYTF.

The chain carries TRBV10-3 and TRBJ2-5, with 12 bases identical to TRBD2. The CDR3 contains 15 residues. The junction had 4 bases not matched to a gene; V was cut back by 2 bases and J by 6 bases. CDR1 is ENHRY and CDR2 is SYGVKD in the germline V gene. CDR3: CAISELAGGEQTQYF. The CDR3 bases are TGTGCCATCAGTGAGCTAGCGGGAGGGGAACAGACCCAGTACTTC.

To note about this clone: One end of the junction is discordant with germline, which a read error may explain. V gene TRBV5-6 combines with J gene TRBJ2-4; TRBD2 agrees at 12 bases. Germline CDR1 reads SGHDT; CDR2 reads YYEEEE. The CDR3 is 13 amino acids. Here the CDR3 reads CASSYALAGGPNF. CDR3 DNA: TGTGCCAGCAGCTACGCCCTAGCGGGAGGGCCAAACTTC. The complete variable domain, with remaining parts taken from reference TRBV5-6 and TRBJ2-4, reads DAGVTQSPTHLIKTRGQQVTLRCSPKSGHDTVSWYQQALGQGPQFIFQYYEEEERQRGNFPDRFSGHQFPNYSSELNVNALLLGDSALYLCASSYALAGGPNFGAGTRLSVL.

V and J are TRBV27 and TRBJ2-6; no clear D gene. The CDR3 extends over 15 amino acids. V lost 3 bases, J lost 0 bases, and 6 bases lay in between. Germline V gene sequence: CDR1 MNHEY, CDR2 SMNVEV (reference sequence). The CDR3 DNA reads TGTGCCAGCAGTTTTAAGAGCTCTGGGGCCAACGTCCTGACTTTC. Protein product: CASSFKSSGANVLTF.

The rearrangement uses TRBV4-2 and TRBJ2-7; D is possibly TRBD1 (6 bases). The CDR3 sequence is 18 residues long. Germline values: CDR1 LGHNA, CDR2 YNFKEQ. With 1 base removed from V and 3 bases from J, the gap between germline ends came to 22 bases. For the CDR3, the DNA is TGTGCCAGCAGCCAAGTAGACCTACAGGGTCTTTCTAGCTACGAGCAGTACTTC. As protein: CASSQVDLQGLSSYEQYF.

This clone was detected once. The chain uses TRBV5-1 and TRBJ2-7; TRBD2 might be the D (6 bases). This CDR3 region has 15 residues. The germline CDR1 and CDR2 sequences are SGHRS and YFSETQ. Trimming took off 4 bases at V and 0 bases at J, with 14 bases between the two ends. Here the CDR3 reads CASSARDLSSYEQYF. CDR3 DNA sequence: TGCGCCAGCAGCGCCCGGGACTTAAGCTCCTACGAGCAGTACTTC.

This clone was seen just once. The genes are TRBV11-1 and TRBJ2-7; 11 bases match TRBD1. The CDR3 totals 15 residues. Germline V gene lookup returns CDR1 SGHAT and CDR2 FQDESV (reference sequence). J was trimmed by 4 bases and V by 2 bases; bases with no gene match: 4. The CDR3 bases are TGTGCCAGCAGCTTATGGGGACAGGGGGATTACGAGCAGTACTTC. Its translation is CASSLWGQGDYEQYF.

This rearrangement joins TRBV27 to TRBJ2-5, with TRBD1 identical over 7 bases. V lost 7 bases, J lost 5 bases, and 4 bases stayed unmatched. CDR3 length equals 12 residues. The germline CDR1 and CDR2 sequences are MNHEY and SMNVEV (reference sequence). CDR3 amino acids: CASKQGMETQYF. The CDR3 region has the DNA TGTGCCAGCAAACAGGGGATGGAGACCCAGTACTTC.

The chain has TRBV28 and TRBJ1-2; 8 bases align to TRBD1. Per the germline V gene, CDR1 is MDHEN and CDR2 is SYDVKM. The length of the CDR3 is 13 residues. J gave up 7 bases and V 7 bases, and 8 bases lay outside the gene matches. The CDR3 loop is CASTDRGNSGYTF. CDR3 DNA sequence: TGTGCCAGCACCGACAGGGGTAATAGTGGCTACACCTTC.

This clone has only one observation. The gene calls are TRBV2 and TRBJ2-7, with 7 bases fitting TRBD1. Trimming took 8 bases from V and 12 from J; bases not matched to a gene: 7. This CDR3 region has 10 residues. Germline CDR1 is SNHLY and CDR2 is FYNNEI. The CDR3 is CASGRQGRYF. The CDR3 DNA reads TGTGCCAGCGGGAGACAGGGCCGGTACTTC.

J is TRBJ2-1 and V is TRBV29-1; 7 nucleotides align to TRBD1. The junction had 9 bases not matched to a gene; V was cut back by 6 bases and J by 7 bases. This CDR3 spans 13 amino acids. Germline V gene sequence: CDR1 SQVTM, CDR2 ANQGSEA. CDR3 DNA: TGCAGCGTGAGACAGGGTTTAGCGAATGAGCAGTTCTTC. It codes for CSVRQGLANEQFF.

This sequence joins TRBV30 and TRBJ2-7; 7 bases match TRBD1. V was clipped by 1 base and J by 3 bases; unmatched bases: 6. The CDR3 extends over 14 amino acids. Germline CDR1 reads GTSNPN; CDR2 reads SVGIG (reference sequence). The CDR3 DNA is TGTGCCTGGAGTGACGGGACAGTATACTACGAGCAGTACTTC. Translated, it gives CAWSDGTVYYEQYF.